This T cell receptor (beta chain) was identified in a study of T cell repertoires in cytomegalovirus infection. TCRdb reanalysed the reads using MiXCR and keeps one entry per CDR3 protein. The data hold about 51,000 distinct CDR3 sequences, with roughly 20% observed a single time. Of note for this clonotype: As yet, its antigen is unknown.

General observations from the study: It was HLA-C-restricted CMV-specific TCR beta clonotypes that dominated the response ex vivo.

The CDR3 extends over 13 amino acids. Trimming shortened V by 6 bases and J by 2 bases, and 11 bases separated the two germline ends. The starting material was CD8+ T cells from cultured PBMCs, obtained from culture after CMV antigen stimulation. The receptor comes from a human donor in good health (CMV status not recorded). Some clones in this sample may be carry-over from other donors' samples. This sequence joins TRBV12-3 or TRBV12-4 and TRBJ2-7, with D possibly TRBD2 on 6 matching bases. CDR3 residues: CASSPGETYEQYF. CDR3 nucleotide sequence: TGTGCCAGCAGCCCGGGGGAAACCTACGAGCAGTACTTC.